This T cell receptor (beta chain) was recovered during a study of OX40 agonist ivuxolimab in advanced cancers. Findings and caveats of the study: The study observed clonal expansion of CD4+ and CD8+ blood T cells by week 6 at 0.1 to 3.0 mg/kg.

Note on this clone: Its antigen is still unknown.

Some clones are missing from TCRdb's copy, which holds only in-frame ones; the method was immunoSEQ multiplex PCR. The sample yields about 82,000 clones, 80% to 90% seen once. After removal of 5 bases from V and 7 bases from J, the junction contained 6 bases not matched to a gene. CDR3 size: 15 residues. Per germline, CDR1 MDHEN and CDR2 SYDVKM. Sequences were derived from CD4+ or CD8+ T cells sorted from blood, sampled in a trial of the OX40 agonist ivuxolimab. J is TRBJ2-1 and V is TRBV28; 12 bases map to TRBD2. The source of this sequence is an adult with an advanced solid tumor such as melanoma, head and neck, liver or kidney cancer. In DNA, the CDR3 is TGTGCCAGCAGTCCCAGGACTAGCGGGAAAAATGAGCAGTTCTTC. Translation: CASSPRTSGKNEQFF. Full variable domain (rest looked up from reference TRBV28 and TRBJ2-1): DVKVTQSSRYLVKRTGEKVFLECVQDMDHENMFWYRQDPGLGLRLIYFSYDVKMKEKGDIPEGYSVSREKKERFSLILESASTNQTSMYLCASSPRTSGKNEQFFGPGTRLTVL.